This T cell receptor (beta chain) was sequenced for a study of T cell changes during pregnancy in multiple sclerosis. This clone was seen only once. The table came from immunoSEQ multiplex PCR; TCRdb's copy has only in-frame clones and leaves some out. The sample includes about 92,000 clones, 92% of them seen just once. The CDR3 loop spans 14 amino acids. CDR1 is MNHEY and CDR2 is SVGAGI in the germline V gene. Trimming removed 2 bases at V and 7 bases at J, with 12 bases between. The chain links TRBV6-5 to TRBJ1-5; tentatively, D is TRBD1 (5 bases). The clonotype comes from a female donor with multiple sclerosis, enrolled in a pregnancy study. Sequencing used peripheral blood, obtained in the first trimester of pregnancy. CDR3 protein: CASSYQGVEQPQHF. The CDR3 DNA reads TGTGCCAGCAGTTACCAGGGTGTGGAGCAGCCCCAGCATTTT.